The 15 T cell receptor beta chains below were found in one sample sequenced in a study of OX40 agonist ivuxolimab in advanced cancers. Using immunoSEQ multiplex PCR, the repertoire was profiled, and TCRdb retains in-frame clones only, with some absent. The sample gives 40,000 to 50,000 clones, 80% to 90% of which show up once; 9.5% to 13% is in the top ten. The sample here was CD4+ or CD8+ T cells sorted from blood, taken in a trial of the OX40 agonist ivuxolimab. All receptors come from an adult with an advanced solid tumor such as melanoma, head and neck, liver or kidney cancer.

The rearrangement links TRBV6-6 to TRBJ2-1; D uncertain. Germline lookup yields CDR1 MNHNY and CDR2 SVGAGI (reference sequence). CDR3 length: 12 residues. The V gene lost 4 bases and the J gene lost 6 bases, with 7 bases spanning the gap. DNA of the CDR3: TGTGCCAGCAGTTCCCGGGCCAATGAGCAGTTCTTC. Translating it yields CASSSRANEQFF.

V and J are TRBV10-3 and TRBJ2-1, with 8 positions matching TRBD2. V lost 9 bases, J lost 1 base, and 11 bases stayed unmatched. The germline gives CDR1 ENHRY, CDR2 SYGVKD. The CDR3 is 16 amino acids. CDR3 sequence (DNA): TGTGCCATGAAGGCGGCGGGAGGAAATTCCTACAATGAGCAGTTCTTC. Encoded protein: CAMKAAGGNSYNEQFF.

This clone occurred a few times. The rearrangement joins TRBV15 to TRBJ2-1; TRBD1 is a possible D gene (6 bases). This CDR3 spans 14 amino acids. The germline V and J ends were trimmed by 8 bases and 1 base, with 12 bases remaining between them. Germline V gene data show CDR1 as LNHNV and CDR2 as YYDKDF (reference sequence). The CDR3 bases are TGTGCCACCTGCGCAGGGGCTTCCTACAATGAGCAGTTCTTC. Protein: CATCAGASYNEQFF.

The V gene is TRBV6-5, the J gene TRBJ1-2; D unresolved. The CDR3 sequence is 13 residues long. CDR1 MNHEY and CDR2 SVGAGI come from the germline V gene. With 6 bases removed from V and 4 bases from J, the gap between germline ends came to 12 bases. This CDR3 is CASSSGLFYGYTF. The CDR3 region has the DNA TGTGCCAGCAGCTCTGGACTGTTCTATGGCTACACCTTC.

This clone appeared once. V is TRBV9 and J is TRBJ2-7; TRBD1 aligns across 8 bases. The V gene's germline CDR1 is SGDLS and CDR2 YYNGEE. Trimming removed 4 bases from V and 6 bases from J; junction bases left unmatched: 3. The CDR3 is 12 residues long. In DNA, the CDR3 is TGTGCCAGCAGCCAGGGGACAGGCGAGCAGTACTTC. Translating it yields CASSQGTGEQYF.

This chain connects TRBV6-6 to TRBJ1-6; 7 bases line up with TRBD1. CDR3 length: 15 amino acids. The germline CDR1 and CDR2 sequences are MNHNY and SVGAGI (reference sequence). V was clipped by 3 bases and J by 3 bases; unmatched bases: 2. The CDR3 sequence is CASSYRDSYNSPLHF. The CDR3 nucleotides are TGTGCCAGCAGTTATCGGGACAGCTATAATTCACCCCTCCACTTT.

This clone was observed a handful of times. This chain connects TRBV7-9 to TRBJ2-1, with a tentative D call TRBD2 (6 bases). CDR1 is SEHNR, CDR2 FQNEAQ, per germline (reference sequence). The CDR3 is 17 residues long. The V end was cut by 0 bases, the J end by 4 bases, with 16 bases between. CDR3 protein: CASSLASTGVIYNEQFF. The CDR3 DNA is TGTGCCAGCAGCTTAGCGTCAACGGGGGTCATATACAATGAGCAGTTCTTC.

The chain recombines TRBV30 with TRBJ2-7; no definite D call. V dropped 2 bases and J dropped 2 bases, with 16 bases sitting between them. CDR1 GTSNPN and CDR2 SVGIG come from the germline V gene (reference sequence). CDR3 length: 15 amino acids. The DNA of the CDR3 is TGTGCCTGGAGTAAGAACCCGAGGTTCCCCTACGAGCAGTACTTC. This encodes CAWSKNPRFPYEQYF.

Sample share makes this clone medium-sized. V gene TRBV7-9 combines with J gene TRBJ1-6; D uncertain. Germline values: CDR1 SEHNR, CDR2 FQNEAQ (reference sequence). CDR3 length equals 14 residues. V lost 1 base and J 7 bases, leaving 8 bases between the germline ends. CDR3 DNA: TGTGCCAGCAGCTTAGTTCAGCCAAATTCACCCCTCCACTTT. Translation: CASSLVQPNSPLHF.

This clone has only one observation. The CDR3 reads CASRVDHSTSGNTIYF. Written as DNA, the CDR3 is TGCGCCAGCAGGGTCGACCACAGCACCTCTGGAAACACCATATATTTT. The chain combines TRBV5-1 with TRBJ1-3, with D unclear. V lost 5 bases and J lost 0, with 15 bases in between. The CDR3 spans 16 residues. From germline, CDR1 is SGHRS and CDR2 YFSETQ. Combining the CDR3 with reference TRBV5-1 and TRBJ1-3 gives the whole variable domain KAGVTQTPRYLIKTRGQQVTLSCSPISGHRSVSWYQQTPGQGLQFLFEYFSETQRNKGNFPGRFSGRQFSNSRSEMNVSTLELGDSALYLCASRVDHSTSGNTIYFGEGSWLTVV.

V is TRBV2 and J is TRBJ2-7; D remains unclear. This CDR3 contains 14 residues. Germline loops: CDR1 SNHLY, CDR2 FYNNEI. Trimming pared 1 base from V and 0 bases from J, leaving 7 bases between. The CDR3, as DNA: TGTGCCAGCAGTGAAGGTCTGGGCTCCTACGAGCAGTACTTC. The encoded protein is CASSEGLGSYEQYF.

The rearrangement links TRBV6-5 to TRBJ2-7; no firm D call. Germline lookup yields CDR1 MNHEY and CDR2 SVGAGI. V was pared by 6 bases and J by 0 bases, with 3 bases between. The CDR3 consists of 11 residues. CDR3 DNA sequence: TGTGCCAGCAGGGTCTCCTACGAGCAGTACTTC. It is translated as CASRVSYEQYF.

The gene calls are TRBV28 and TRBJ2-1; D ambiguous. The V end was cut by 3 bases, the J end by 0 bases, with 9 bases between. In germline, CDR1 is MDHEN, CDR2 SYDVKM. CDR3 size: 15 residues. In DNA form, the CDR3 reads TGTGCCAGCAGTTTGATTAGCAGCTCCTACAATGAGCAGTTCTTC. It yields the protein CASSLISSSYNEQFF.

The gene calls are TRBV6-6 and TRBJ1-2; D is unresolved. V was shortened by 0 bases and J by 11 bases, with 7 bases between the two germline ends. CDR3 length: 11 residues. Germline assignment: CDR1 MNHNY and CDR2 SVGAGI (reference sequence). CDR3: CASSYSREYTF. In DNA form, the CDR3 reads TGTGCCAGCAGTTACTCACGAGAATACACCTTC.

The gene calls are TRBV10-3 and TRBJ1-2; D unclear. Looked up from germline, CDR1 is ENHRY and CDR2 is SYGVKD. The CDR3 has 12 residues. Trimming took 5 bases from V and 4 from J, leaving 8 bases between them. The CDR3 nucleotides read TGTGCCATCAGTTACGACATCTATGGCTACACCTTC. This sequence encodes CAISYDIYGYTF.